These T cell receptor beta chains were read from a single sample in a study of identical twins. MiXCR was run by TCRdb on the 5' RACE reads, yielding one entry per CDR3 protein. The table shows around 500,000 distinct CDR3 sequences, with around 14% occurring only once. This sample was also put to use in a study of yellow fever vaccine responses in identical twins.

Sequencing was done on a sample of CD4+ T cells sorted from blood. All receptors derive from a woman under 30 in good health. Both conserved end residues are part of each CDR3. D genes are given only for firm matches. Clone size appears in some rows only: once, few, many, or a class for an expanded clone.

abundance: few
d_gene: .
v_gene: TRBV2
CDR3aa: CASSEKSRAFRGGPGETQYF

abundance: few
d_gene: .
v_gene: TRBV4-3
CDR3aa: CASSQAAASTDTQYF

abundance: .
d_gene: TRBD2
v_gene: TRBV18
CDR3aa: CASSKPSGDYNEQFF

abundance: .
d_gene: TRBD2
v_gene: TRBV11-1
CDR3aa: CASSSGLAGPRRGNEQFF

abundance: few
d_gene: TRBD2
v_gene: TRBV4-2
CDR3aa: CASSQETSGTQYF

abundance: .
d_gene: TRBD1
v_gene: TRBV20-1
CDR3aa: CSAPPGGSYNEQFF

abundance: .
d_gene: .
v_gene: TRBV4-1
CDR3aa: CASSPRTDANTGELFF

abundance: .
d_gene: TRBD2
v_gene: TRBV7-2
CDR3aa: CASSLVGSGSTDTQYF

abundance: .
d_gene: .
v_gene: TRBV6-1
CDR3aa: CASSGRATGELFF

abundance: few
d_gene: .
v_gene: TRBV2
CDR3aa: CASNTDSYNEQFF